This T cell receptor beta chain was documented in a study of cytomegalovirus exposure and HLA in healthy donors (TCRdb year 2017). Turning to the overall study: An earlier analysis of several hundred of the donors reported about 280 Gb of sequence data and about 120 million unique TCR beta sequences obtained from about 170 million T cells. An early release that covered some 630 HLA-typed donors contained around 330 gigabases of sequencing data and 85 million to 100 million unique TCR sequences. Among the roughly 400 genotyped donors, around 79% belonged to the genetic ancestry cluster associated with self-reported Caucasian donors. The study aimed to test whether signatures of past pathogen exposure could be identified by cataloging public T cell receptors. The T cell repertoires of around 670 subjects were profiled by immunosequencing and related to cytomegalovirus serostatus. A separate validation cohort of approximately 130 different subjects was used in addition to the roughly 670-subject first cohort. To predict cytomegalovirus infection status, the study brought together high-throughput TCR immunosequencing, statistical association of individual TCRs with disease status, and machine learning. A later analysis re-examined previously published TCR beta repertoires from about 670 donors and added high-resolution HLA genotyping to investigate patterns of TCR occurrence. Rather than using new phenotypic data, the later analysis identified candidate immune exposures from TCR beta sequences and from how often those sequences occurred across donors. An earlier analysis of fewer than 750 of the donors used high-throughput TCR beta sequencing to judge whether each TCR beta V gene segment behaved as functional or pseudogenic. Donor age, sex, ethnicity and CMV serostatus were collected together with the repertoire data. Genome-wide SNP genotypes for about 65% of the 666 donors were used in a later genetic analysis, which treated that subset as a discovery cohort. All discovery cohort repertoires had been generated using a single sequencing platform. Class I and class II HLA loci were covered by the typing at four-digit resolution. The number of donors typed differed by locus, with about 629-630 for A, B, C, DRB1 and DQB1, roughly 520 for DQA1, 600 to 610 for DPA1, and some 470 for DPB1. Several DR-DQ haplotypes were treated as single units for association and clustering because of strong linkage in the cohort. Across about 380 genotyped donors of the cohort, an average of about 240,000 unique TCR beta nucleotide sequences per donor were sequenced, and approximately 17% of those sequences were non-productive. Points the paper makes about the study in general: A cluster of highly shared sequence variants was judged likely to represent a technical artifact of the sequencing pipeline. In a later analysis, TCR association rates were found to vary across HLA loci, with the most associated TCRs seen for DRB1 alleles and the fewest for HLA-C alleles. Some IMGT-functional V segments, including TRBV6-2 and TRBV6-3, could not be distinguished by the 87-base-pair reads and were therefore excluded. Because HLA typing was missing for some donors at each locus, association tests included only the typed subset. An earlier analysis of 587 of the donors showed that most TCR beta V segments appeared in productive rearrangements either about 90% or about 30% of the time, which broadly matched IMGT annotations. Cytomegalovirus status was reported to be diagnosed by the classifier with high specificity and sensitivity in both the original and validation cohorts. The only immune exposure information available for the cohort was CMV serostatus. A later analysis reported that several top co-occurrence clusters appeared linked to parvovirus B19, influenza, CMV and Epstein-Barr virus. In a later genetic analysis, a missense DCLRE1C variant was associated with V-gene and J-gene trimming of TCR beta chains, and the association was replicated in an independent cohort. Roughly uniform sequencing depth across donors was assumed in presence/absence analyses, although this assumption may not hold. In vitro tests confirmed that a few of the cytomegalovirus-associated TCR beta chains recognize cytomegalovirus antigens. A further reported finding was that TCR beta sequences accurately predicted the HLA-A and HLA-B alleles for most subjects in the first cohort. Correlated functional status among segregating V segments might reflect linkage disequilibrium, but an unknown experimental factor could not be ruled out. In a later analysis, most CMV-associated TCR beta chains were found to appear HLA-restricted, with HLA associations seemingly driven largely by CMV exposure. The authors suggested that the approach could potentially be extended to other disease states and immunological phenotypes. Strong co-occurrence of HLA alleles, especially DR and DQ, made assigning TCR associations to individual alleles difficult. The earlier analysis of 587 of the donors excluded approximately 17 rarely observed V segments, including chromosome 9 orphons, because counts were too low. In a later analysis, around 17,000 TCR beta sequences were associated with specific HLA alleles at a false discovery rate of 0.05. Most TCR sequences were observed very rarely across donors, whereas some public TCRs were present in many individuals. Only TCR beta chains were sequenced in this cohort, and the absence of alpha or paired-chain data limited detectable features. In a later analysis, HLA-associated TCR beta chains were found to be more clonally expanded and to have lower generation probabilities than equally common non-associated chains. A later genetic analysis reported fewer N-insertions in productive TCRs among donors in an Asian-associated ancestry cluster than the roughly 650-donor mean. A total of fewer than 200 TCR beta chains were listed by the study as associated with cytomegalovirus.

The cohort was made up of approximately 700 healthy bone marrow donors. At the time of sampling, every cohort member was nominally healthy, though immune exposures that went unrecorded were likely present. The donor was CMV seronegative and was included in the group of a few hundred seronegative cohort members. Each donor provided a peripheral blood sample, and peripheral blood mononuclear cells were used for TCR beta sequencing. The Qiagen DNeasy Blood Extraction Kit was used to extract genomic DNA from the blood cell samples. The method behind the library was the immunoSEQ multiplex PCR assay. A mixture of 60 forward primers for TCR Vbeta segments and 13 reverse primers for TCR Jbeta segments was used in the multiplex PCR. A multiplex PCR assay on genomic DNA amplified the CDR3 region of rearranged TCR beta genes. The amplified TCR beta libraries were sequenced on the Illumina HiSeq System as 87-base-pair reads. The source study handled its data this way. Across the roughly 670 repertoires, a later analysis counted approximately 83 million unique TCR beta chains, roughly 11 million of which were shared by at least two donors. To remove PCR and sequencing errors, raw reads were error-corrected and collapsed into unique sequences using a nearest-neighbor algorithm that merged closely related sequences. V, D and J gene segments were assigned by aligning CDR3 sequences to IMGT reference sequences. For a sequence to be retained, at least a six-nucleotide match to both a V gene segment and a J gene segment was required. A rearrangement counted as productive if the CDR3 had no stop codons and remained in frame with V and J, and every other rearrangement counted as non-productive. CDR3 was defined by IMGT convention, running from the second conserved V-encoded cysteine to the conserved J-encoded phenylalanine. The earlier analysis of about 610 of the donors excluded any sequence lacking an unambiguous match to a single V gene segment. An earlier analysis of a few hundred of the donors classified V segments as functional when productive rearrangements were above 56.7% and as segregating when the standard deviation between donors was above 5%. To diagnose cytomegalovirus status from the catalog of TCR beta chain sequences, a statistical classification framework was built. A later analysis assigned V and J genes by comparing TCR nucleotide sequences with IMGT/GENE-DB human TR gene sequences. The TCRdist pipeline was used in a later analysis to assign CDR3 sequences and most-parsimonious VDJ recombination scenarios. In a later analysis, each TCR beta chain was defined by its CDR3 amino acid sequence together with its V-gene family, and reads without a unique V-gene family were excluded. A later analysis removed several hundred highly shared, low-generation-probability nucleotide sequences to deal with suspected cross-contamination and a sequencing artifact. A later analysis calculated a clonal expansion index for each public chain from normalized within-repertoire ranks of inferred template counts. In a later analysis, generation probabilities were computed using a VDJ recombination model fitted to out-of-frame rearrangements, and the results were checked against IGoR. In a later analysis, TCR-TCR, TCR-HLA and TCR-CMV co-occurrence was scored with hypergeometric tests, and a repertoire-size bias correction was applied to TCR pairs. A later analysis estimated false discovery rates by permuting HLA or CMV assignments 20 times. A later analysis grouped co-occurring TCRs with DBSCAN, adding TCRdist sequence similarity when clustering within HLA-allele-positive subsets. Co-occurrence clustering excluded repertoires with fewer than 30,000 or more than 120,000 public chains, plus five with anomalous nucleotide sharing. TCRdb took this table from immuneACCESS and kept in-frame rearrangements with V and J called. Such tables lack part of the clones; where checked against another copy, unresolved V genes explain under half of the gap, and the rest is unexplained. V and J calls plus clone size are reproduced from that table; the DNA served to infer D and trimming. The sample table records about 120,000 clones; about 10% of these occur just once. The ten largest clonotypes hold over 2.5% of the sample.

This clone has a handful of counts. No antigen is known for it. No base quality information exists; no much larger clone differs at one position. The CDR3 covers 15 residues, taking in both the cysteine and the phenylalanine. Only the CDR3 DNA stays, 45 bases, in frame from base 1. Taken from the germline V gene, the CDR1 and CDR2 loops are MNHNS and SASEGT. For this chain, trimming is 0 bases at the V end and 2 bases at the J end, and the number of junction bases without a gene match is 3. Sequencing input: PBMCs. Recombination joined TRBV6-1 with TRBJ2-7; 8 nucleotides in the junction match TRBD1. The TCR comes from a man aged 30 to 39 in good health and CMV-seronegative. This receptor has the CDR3 CASSEAGTGTYEQYF. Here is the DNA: TGTGCCAGCAGTGAAGCCGGGACAGGCACCTACGAGCAGTACTTC.